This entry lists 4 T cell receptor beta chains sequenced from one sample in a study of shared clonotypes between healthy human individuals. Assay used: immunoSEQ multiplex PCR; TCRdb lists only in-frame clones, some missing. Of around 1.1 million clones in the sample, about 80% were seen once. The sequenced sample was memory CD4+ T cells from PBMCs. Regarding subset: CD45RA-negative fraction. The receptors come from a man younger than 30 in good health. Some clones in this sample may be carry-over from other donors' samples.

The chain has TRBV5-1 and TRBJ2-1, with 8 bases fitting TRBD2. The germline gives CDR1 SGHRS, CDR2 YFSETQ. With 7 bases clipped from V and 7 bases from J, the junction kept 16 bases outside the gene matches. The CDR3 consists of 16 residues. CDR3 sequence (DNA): TGCGCCAGCGAGTACAACGCGGGGGGAGCTGGGAATGAGCAGTTCTTC. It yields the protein CASEYNAGGAGNEQFF.

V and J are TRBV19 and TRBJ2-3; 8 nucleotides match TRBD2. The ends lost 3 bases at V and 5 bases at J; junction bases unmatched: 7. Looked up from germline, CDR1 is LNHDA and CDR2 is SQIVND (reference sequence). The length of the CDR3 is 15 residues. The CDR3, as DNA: TGTGCCAGTAGTATGTCCAGCGGGAGACGAGATACGCAGTATTTT. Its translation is CASSMSSGRRDTQYF.

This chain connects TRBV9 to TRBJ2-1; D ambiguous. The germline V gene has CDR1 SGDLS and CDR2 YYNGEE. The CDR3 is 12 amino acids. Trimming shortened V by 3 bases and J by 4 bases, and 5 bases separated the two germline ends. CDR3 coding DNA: TGTGCCAGCAGCGCCACATACAATGAGCAGTTCTTC. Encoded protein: CASSATYNEQFF.

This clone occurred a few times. The CDR3 reads CASRGTGAWETQYF. As DNA, the CDR3 is TGTGCCAGCAGAGGTACAGGTGCGTGGGAGACCCAGTACTTC. V usage is TRBV7-9 and J usage is TRBJ2-5; perhaps TRBD1 as D (5 bases). CDR1 is SEHNR and CDR2 is FQNEAQ in the germline V gene (reference sequence). The V end was cut by 6 bases, the J end by 5 bases, with 16 bases between. This CDR3 region has 14 residues.